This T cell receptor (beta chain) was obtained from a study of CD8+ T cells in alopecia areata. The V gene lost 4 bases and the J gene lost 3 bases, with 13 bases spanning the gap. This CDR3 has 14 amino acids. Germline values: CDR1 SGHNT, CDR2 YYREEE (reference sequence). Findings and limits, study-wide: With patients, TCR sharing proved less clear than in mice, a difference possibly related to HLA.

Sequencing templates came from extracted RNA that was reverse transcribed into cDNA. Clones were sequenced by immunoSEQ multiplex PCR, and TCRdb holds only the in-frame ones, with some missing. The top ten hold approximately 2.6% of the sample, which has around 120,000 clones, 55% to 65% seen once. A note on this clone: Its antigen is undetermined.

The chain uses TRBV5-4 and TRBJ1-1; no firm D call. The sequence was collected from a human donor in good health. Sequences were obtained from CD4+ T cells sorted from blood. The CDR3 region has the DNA TGTGCCAGCAGCCCTGACCCCGGGGACACTGAAGCTTTCTTT. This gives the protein CASSPDPGDTEAFF. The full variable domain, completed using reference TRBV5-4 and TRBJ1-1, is ETGVTQSPTHLIKTRGQQVTLRCSSQSGHNTVSWYQQALGQGPQFIFQYYREEENGRGNFPPRFSGLQFPNYSSELNVNALELDDSALYLCASSPDPGDTEAFFGQGTRLTVV.